The 32 T cell receptor beta chains below come from one sample, sequenced in a study of cytomegalovirus exposure and HLA in healthy donors. The PCR employed 60 Vbeta primers together with 13 Jbeta primers. Repertoires were generated with immunoSEQ multiplex PCR, while TCRdb's copy carries only in-frame clones and drops some. The sample includes more than 85,000 clones, over 60% of them seen just once. The specimen was PBMCs. All receptors derive from a man in his thirties or forties in good health and CMV-seropositive.

The rearrangement links TRBV6-5 to TRBJ2-1; 9 nucleotides agree with TRBD1. Trimming at V came to 4 bases and at J to 4 bases, leaving 5 bases not matched to a gene. Germline CDR1 MNHEY, CDR2 SVGAGI. CDR3 length: 15 residues. DNA of the CDR3: TGTGCCAGCAGTTTCCGGGACAGGGCATACAATGAGCAGTTCTTC. It yields the protein CASSFRDRAYNEQFF.

The chain uses TRBV19 and TRBJ1-1; D gene uncertain. V was clipped by 6 bases and J by 5 bases, with 10 bases between them. The CDR3 sequence is 12 residues long. Looked up from germline, CDR1 is LNHDA and CDR2 is SQIVND (reference sequence). The CDR3 protein is CASSRRGTEAFF. CDR3 DNA: TGTGCCAGTAGCAGGCGAGGGACTGAAGCTTTCTTT.

V is TRBV7-2 and J is TRBJ2-3; the D gene is possibly TRBD2 (7 bases). The CDR3 runs 15 residues. From germline, CDR1 is SGHTA and CDR2 FQGNSA. With 6 bases removed from V and 2 bases from J, the gap between germline ends came to 15 bases. As DNA, the CDR3 is TGTGCCAGCAGGAGGGGGGGCTATAACACAGATACGCAGTATTTT. Translated, it gives CASRRGGYNTDTQYF.

V gene TRBV13 combines with J gene TRBJ1-5; the D gene is possibly TRBD1 (5 bases). The germline gives CDR1 PRHDT, CDR2 FYEKMQ (reference sequence). Trimming shortened V by 2 bases and J by 7 bases, and 15 bases separated the two germline ends. The CDR3 is made up of 15 amino acids. Written as DNA, the CDR3 is TGTGCCAGCAGCTTAAAAGGGGTCCCCTCCCAGCCCCAGCATTTT. Amino acid sequence: CASSLKGVPSQPQHF.

V is TRBV4-1 and J is TRBJ1-3, with 7 nucleotides matching TRBD1. The CDR3 covers 15 residues. J lost 5 bases, V lost 3 bases, and 7 bases had no gene match. The germline CDR1 and CDR2 sequences are MGHRA and YSYEKL. As DNA, the CDR3 is TGCGCCAGCAGCCAGCTGACAGGGTCAAGAAACACCATATATTTT. It yields the protein CASSQLTGSRNTIYF.

The chain recombines TRBV5-6 with TRBJ1-2, with D unclear. The V gene's germline CDR1 is SGHDT and CDR2 YYEEEE. V gave up 5 bases and J gave up 2 bases, with 7 bases separating them. CDR3 length: 12 residues. As DNA, the CDR3 is TGTGCCAGCAGACTGATGAACTATGGCTACACCTTC. It yields the protein CASRLMNYGYTF.

The chain links TRBV6-1 to TRBJ1-1; D gene unclear. The CDR3 totals 12 residues. V was shortened by 7 bases and J by 7 bases, with 13 bases between the two germline ends. Germline loops: CDR1 MNHNS, CDR2 SASEGT. CDR3 bases: TGTGCCAGCACCCCGTTCACAAATGAAGCTTTCTTT. Translation gives CASTPFTNEAFF.

The chain links TRBV30 to TRBJ2-1; D may be TRBD2 (5 bases). The CDR3 spans 12 residues. Germline loops: CDR1 GTSNPN, CDR2 SVGIG (reference sequence). The germline V and J ends were trimmed by 0 bases and 6 bases, with 6 bases remaining between them. CDR3 in amino acids: CAWSVRGNEQFF. CDR3 nucleotide sequence: TGTGCCTGGAGTGTACGGGGCAATGAGCAGTTCTTC.

The chain joins TRBV9 to TRBJ1-2, with 11 nucleotides matching TRBD1. CDR1 SGDLS and CDR2 YYNGEE come from the germline V gene. This CDR3 has 14 amino acids. J lost 7 bases, V lost 0 bases, and 2 bases had no gene match. CDR3 region: CASSVGDRGGGYTF. DNA of the CDR3: TGTGCCAGCAGCGTAGGGGACAGGGGGGGTGGCTACACCTTC.

The chain links TRBV6-4 to TRBJ2-2; D perhaps matches TRBD1 (6 bases). V dropped 6 bases and J dropped 4 bases, with 12 bases sitting between them. This CDR3 region has 14 residues. Germline values: CDR1 MRHNA, CDR2 SNTAGT. The CDR3 sequence: CASRLQQGTGELFF. The CDR3, as DNA: TGTGCCAGCAGACTCCAACAGGGCACCGGGGAGCTGTTTTTT.

The CDR3 DNA sequence: TGTGCCAGCAGCTTAGGGCGGGACTTCCAGTATTTT. It translates to CASSLGRDFQYF. The genes are TRBV7-9 and TRBJ2-3; D possibly corresponds to TRBD2 (6 bases). The germline V and J ends were trimmed by 1 base and 12 bases, with 11 bases remaining between them. CDR3 size: 12 residues. Germline V CDR1 and CDR2: SEHNR, FQNEAQ (reference sequence).

CDR3 region: CASSPGTGSSLPGNTIYF. For the CDR3, the DNA is TGTGCCAGCAGCCCCGGGACAGGGAGCTCTCTCCCTGGAAACACCATATATTTT. This chain links TRBV5-8 with TRBJ1-3, with TRBD1 identical over 9 bases. The V and J ends lost 4 bases and 2 bases, in that order; junction bases with no gene match: 13. Germline loops: CDR1 SGHTS, CDR2 YDEGEE. The CDR3 spans 18 residues.

The chain uses TRBV6-6 and TRBJ1-2; 10 bases line up with TRBD1. The J segment lost 4 bases and the V segment lost 5 bases, leaving 7 bases of the junction unmatched. There are 15 residues in the CDR3. CDR1 is MNHNY and CDR2 is SVGAGI in the germline V gene (reference sequence). CDR3 sequence (DNA): TGTGCCAGCAGTCTAGGGGACAGGGGATTCTATGGCTACACCTTC. Its translation: CASSLGDRGFYGYTF.

The J gene is TRBJ1-5, the V gene TRBV7-2, with 7 bases that match TRBD1. Germline V gives CDR1 SGHTA, CDR2 FQGNSA. The CDR3 length is 15 residues. V trimming: 4 bases; J trimming: 4 bases; junction bases outside the gene matches: 7. The CDR3 DNA sequence: TGTGCCAGCAGCTCAGACAGGGAACGGAATCAGCCCCAGCATTTT. This encodes CASSSDRERNQPQHF.

J is TRBJ1-4 and V is TRBV28; the D gene is possibly TRBD1 (5 bases). The CDR3 length is 13 residues. Germline values: CDR1 MDHEN, CDR2 SYDVKM. The V end was cut by 5 bases, the J end by 13 bases, with 17 bases between. The DNA for the CDR3 is TGTGCCAGCAGTGGACACCCCCCTATTAGACTGTTTTTT. This sequence encodes CASSGHPPIRLFF.

This clone was recorded a few times. The CDR3: CASSLWTFNYGYTF. The CDR3 DNA is TGTGCCAGCAGCTTGTGGACATTTAACTATGGCTACACCTTC. The V call is TRBV5-6, the J call TRBJ1-2; a possible D gene is TRBD1 (5 bases). V shed 1 base and J shed 1 base, with 8 bases lying between them. CDR3 length equals 14 residues. Germline V gene lookup returns CDR1 SGHDT and CDR2 YYEEEE. Complete variable domain (other parts from reference TRBV5-6 and TRBJ1-2): DAGVTQSPTHLIKTRGQQVTLRCSPKSGHDTVSWYQQALGQGPQFIFQYYEEEERQRGNFPDRFSGHQFPNYSSELNVNALLLGDSALYLCASSLWTFNYGYTFGSGTRLTVV.

This chain uses TRBV9 with TRBJ2-3, with TRBD2 matching 9 bases. From germline, CDR1 is SGDLS and CDR2 YYNGEE. J was trimmed by 0 bases and V by 0 bases; bases with no gene match: 8. CDR3 size: 18 residues. This chain's CDR3 is CASSVDVWSGGSTDTQYF. CDR3 nucleotide sequence: TGTGCCAGCAGCGTAGACGTCTGGAGCGGGGGGAGCACAGATACGCAGTATTTT.

This chain joins TRBV9 and TRBJ2-1; D not resolved. This CDR3 is built from 12 residues. Between the trimmed V and J ends, which lost 3 bases and 6 bases, there was a span of 7 bases. Germline lookup yields CDR1 SGDLS and CDR2 YYNGEE. CDR3 loop: CASSATPNEQFF. The CDR3, as DNA: TGTGCCAGCAGCGCGACTCCCAATGAGCAGTTCTTC. Based on the CDR3 plus reference TRBV9 and TRBJ2-1, the full variable domain is DSGVTQTPKHLITATGQRVTLRCSPRSGDLSVYWYQQSLDQGLQFLIQYYNGEERAKGNILERFSAQQFPDLHSELNLSSLELGDSALYFCASSATPNEQFFGPGTRLTVL.

This clone was seen only once. The chain has TRBV4-2 and TRBJ2-7; D possibly corresponds to TRBD1 (5 bases). Trimming removed 4 bases from V and 4 bases from J, with 14 bases in between. This CDR3 has 14 residues. Germline CDR1 and CDR2: LGHNA and YNFKEQ. The CDR3 sequence is CASSRPDNLYEQYF. Written as DNA, the CDR3 is TGTGCCAGCAGCCGTCCGGACAACCTATACGAGCAGTACTTC.

V gene TRBV16 combines with J gene TRBJ1-5; 12 bases fit TRBD1. Germline CDR1 reads KGHSY; CDR2 reads FQNENV. There are 18 residues in the CDR3. The V segment lost 3 bases and the J segment 6 bases; nucleotides outside the gene matches: 12. CDR3: CASSHDPGTGGYGQPQHF. CDR3 sequence (DNA): TGTGCCAGCAGCCATGATCCCGGGACAGGGGGCTACGGTCAGCCCCAGCATTTT.

This chain joins TRBV11-2 and TRBJ2-5, with D tentatively TRBD2 (5 bases). This CDR3 has 13 amino acids. The germline CDR1 and CDR2 sequences are SGHAT and FQNNGV. Between the trimmed V and J ends, which lost 5 bases and 5 bases, there was a span of 12 bases. The CDR3 sequence: CASSPRVGETQYF. DNA of the CDR3: TGTGCCAGCAGCCCGAGGGTGGGGGAGACCCAGTACTTC.

This clone was counted once. J is TRBJ2-7 and V is TRBV5-1; 12 bases agree with TRBD1. The V segment lost 4 bases and the J segment 4 bases; nucleotides outside the gene matches: 6. The CDR3 runs 15 residues. Per germline, CDR1 SGHRS and CDR2 YFSETQ. CDR3: CASSEGQGARYEQYF. For the CDR3, the DNA is TGCGCCAGCAGCGAGGGACAGGGGGCTAGGTACGAGCAGTACTTC. The full variable domain, in which reference TRBV5-1 and TRBJ2-7 provide the parts outside the CDR3, is KAGVTQTPRYLIKTRGQQVTLSCSPISGHRSVSWYQQTPGQGLQFLFEYFSETQRNKGNFPGRFSGRQFSNSRSEMNVSTLELGDSALYLCASSEGQGARYEQYFGPGTRLTVT.

The V call is TRBV6-4, the J call TRBJ1-2; 8 nucleotides align to TRBD1. V shed 2 bases, J shed 4 bases, and the junction held 6 bases outside the gene matches. This CDR3 has 15 amino acids. Germline lookup yields CDR1 MRHNA and CDR2 SNTAGT. The chain's CDR3 is CASSDTIGTGYGYTF. The CDR3 DNA reads as TGTGCCAGCAGTGACACGATCGGGACAGGCTATGGCTACACCTTC.

The chain has TRBV28 and TRBJ2-1, with 14 bases aligning to TRBD2. With V trimmed by 4 bases and J by 2 bases, 4 bases remained unmatched. This CDR3 has 17 residues. Germline CDR1 and CDR2: MDHEN and SYDVKM. The CDR3 region is CASSSTSGGAPYNEQFF. DNA for the CDR3: TGTGCCAGCAGTTCGACTAGCGGGGGGGCCCCCTACAATGAGCAGTTCTTC.

This sequence joins TRBV6-1 and TRBJ1-5; 8 bases line up with TRBD1. V was clipped by 6 bases and J by 1 base; unmatched bases: 5. The CDR3 is 15 residues long. The germline V gene has CDR1 MNHNS and CDR2 SASEGT. The CDR3 DNA reads as TGTGCCAGCAGGGGAGGACAGGGAAGCAATCAGCCCCAGCATTTT. Amino acid sequence: CASRGGQGSNQPQHF.

J is TRBJ2-3 and V is TRBV6-4; D call uncertain. The germline V gene has CDR1 MRHNA and CDR2 SNTAGT. The CDR3 totals 13 residues. Trimming took off 3 bases at V and 0 bases at J, with 4 bases between the two ends. The DNA of the CDR3 is TGTGCCAGCAGTGAGAGAAGCACAGATACGCAGTATTTT. It specifies CASSERSTDTQYF.

The chain uses TRBV6-1 and TRBJ2-7, with TRBD1 identical over 9 bases. Germline values: CDR1 MNHNS, CDR2 SASEGT. The J segment lost 3 bases and the V segment lost 3 bases, leaving 6 bases of the junction unmatched. This CDR3 is built from 15 residues. CDR3 protein: CASSDPGQGVYEQYF. The CDR3 bases are TGTGCCAGCAGTGATCCGGGACAGGGTGTCTACGAGCAGTACTTC.

The V call is TRBV7-2, the J call TRBJ2-1; 9 nucleotides line up with TRBD2. Unmatched junction bases numbered 7, after V lost 1 base and J lost 0 bases. The germline CDR1 and CDR2 sequences are SGHTA and FQGNSA. This CDR3 has 18 residues. CDR3 residues: CASSLGTAGGSSYNEQFF. In DNA form, the CDR3 reads TGTGCCAGCAGCTTAGGTACTGCGGGGGGGAGCTCCTACAATGAGCAGTTCTTC. Full variable domain (remainder filled in from reference TRBV7-2 and TRBJ2-1): GAGVSQSPSNKVTEKGKDVELRCDPISGHTALYWYRQSLGQGLEFLIYFQGNSAPDKSGLPSDRFSAERTGGSVSTLTIQRTQQEDSAVYLCASSLGTAGGSSYNEQFFGPGTRLTVL.

J is TRBJ2-5 and V is TRBV29-1; 10 bases map to TRBD2. V shed 0 bases and J 2 bases; nucleotides not matched to a gene: 9. The germline CDR1 and CDR2 sequences are SQVTM and ANQGSEA. This CDR3 is built from 17 residues. The CDR3 coding sequence is TGCAGCGTTGAAGACGGGAGCGGGGGGGGAGCTCAAGAGACCCAGTACTTC. It is translated as CSVEDGSGGGAQETQYF. Using reference TRBV29-1 and TRBJ2-5 for the parts outside the CDR3, the full variable domain is SAVISQKPSRDICQRGTSLTIQCQVDSQVTMMFWYRQQPGQSLTLIATANQGSEATYESGFVIDKFPISRPNLTFSTLTVSNMSPEDSSIYLCSVEDGSGGGAQETQYFGPGTRLLVL.

This clone was observed a single time. The J gene is TRBJ2-7, the V gene TRBV7-8; no firm D call. V was shortened by 1 base and J by 3 bases, with 10 bases between the two germline ends. CDR1 and CDR2 (germline): SGHVS, FQNEAQ. The CDR3 length is 14 residues. The CDR3 protein is CASSLVPGLYEQYF. DNA of the CDR3: TGTGCCAGCAGCTTAGTGCCAGGCCTCTACGAGCAGTACTTC.

The J gene is TRBJ2-7, the V gene TRBV5-1; 7 bases map to TRBD2. This CDR3 has 15 amino acids. Germline trimming cut 3 bases from V and 0 bases from J; bases unmatched to any gene: 6. The germline gives CDR1 SGHRS, CDR2 YFSETQ. CDR3 region: CASSSGGTISYEQYF. Written as DNA, the CDR3 is TGCGCCAGCAGCTCCGGGGGGACTATCTCCTACGAGCAGTACTTC.

The chain uses TRBV28 and TRBJ1-5; a possible D gene is TRBD1 (5 bases). The CDR3 is 15 residues long. Germline CDR1 MDHEN, CDR2 SYDVKM. Deletions cut 7 bases from V and 1 base from J, with 14 bases between. CDR3 protein: CASNPAGGSNQPQHF. CDR3 bases: TGTGCCAGCAACCCTGCCGGGGGGAGCAATCAGCCCCAGCATTTT.